The present TCR beta chain was sequenced within a study of vaccination and CD4 T cells after COVID-19. Overall study context: Cells were stimulated with overlapping spike peptide pools from SARS-CoV-2, HCoV-NL63, HCoV-OC43 and HCoV-229E. For control cultures, the treatment was a CEFX pool, an HIV-1 Nef pool, or no peptide.

Concerning this clonotype: Its target is unknown.

Study-level points and caveats: Within the convalescent patients, spike mono-reactivity was found in 304 of 307 vaccine-specific clones.

The Oncomine TCR Beta short-read assay was applied to DNA of cultured CD4+ T cells. From the PCR reads, TCRdb called clonotypes with MiXCR, one entry per CDR3 protein. The sample yields 5,500 to 7,000 distinct CDR3 sequences, roughly three fifths seen once. Germline V gene data show CDR1 as SNHLY and CDR2 as FYNNEI. The J segment lost 2 bases and the V segment lost 6 bases, leaving 1 base of the junction unmatched. The CDR3 sequence is 14 residues long. The sample's treatment: 10-day PBMC culture with coronavirus spike peptide pools or control peptides (ViraFEST assay). The unexposed donor gave CD4+ T cells before the COVID-19 pandemic (2011-2018). Peptide-pool expansion of antigen-specific T cells preceded TCR sequencing in ViraFEST.

The rearrangement joins TRBV2 to TRBJ1-6; TRBD1 agrees at 7 bases. The clonotype originates from a human donor in good health. Specimen: CD4+ T cells from blood, cultured in vitro. CDR3 DNA: TGTGCCAGCAGAGGGGGCGCCTATAATTCACCCCTCCACTTT. It is translated as CASRGGAYNSPLHF.